These T cell receptor beta chains were read from a single sample in a study of identical twins. TCRdb fed the 5' RACE reads into MiXCR, producing one record per CDR3 protein. Found here are 690,000 or so distinct CDR3 sequences, approximately 9% of them singletons; the top ten hold roughly 0.9%. This same sample was also part of a study on yellow fever vaccine responses in identical twins.

Sample: PBMCs. These TCRs come from a woman aged 18-29 years in good health. Both conserved end residues are part of each CDR3. Each record gives: V gene, J gene, D gene, clone size, CDR3 DNA, CDR3 protein. D genes are given only for firm matches. Size is stated for part of the rows, as once, few or many counts, or as a class when the clone is expanded.

V gene: TRBV20-1; J gene: TRBJ2-3; D gene: TRBD2; clone size: many; CDR3 DNA: TGCAGTGCCTCCAGGACTAGCGGAGCCACAGATACGCAGTATTTT; CDR3 protein: CSASRTSGATDTQYF
V gene: TRBV24-1; J gene: TRBJ2-1; D gene: TRBD1; clone size: -; CDR3 DNA: TGTGCCACCAGTGATTCCCAGTTCCGGGACAGGGGCTACAATGAGCAGTTCTTC; CDR3 protein: CATSDSQFRDRGYNEQFF
V gene: TRBV5-6; J gene: TRBJ2-7; D gene: -; clone size: many; CDR3 DNA: TGTGCCAGCAGCTTGGTGGGCAGTAACGAGCAGTACTTC; CDR3 protein: CASSLVGSNEQYF
V gene: TRBV6-5; J gene: TRBJ2-7; D gene: -; clone size: few; CDR3 DNA: TGTGCCAGCAGTTACTGGACGGGAAGCTACGAGCAGTACTTC; CDR3 protein: CASSYWTGSYEQYF
V gene: TRBV13; J gene: TRBJ2-5; D gene: -; clone size: -; CDR3 DNA: TGTGCCAGCAGCCCGGAGGGCACCCAGGAGACCCAGTACTTC; CDR3 protein: CASSPEGTQETQYF
V gene: TRBV10-3; J gene: TRBJ2-7; D gene: TRBD2; clone size: few; CDR3 DNA: TGTGCCATCAGTGAACTAGCGGAATACGAGCAGTACTTC; CDR3 protein: CAISELAEYEQYF
V gene: TRBV4-3; J gene: TRBJ2-1; D gene: TRBD2; clone size: -; CDR3 DNA: TGCGCCAGCAGCCAAGTCGAACTAGCGGGCTACAATGAGCAGTTCTTC; CDR3 protein: CASSQVELAGYNEQFF
V gene: TRBV6-1; J gene: TRBJ1-4; D gene: -; clone size: many; CDR3 DNA: TGTGCCAGCAGCCAGCCTGCAACTAATGAAAAACTGTTTTTT; CDR3 protein: CASSQPATNEKLFF
V gene: TRBV20-1; J gene: TRBJ2-1; D gene: -; clone size: few; CDR3 DNA: TGCAGTGCTAGGACACCCGTTCAGGGGGGCACCTACAATGAGCAGTTCTTC; CDR3 protein: CSARTPVQGGTYNEQFF
V gene: TRBV12-3/TRBV12-4; J gene: TRBJ2-3; D gene: -; clone size: many; CDR3 DNA: TGTGCCAGCACGTTCGCGGATACGCAGTATTTT; CDR3 protein: CASTFADTQYF
V gene: TRBV7-2; J gene: TRBJ1-1; D gene: TRBD1; clone size: few; CDR3 DNA: TGTGCCAGCAGCTCCATAAGTGGGACAGGGAGCGCTTTCTTT; CDR3 protein: CASSSISGTGSAFF
V gene: TRBV29-1; J gene: TRBJ2-5; D gene: TRBD2; clone size: few; CDR3 DNA: TGCAGCGTTGTTGGCGGGAGGGTCGCAGAGACCCAGTACTTC; CDR3 protein: CSVVGGRVAETQYF
V gene: TRBV20-1; J gene: TRBJ2-1; D gene: TRBD2; clone size: many; CDR3 DNA: TGCAGTGCAACGGCCGGGACTAGCGTTAATGAGCAGTTCTTC; CDR3 protein: CSATAGTSVNEQFF
V gene: TRBV27; J gene: TRBJ2-5; D gene: -; clone size: -; CDR3 DNA: TGTGCCAGCAGTTCACGTCGAGGGGGGAATCGAGAGACCCAGTACTTC; CDR3 protein: CASSSRRGGNRETQYF
V gene: TRBV4-3; J gene: TRBJ2-3; D gene: TRBD2; clone size: -; CDR3 DNA: TGCGCCAGCAGCCAAGAGGGGGGGATGGCAGATACGCAGTATTTT; CDR3 protein: CASSQEGGMADTQYF
V gene: TRBV29-1; J gene: TRBJ2-2; D gene: TRBD2; clone size: many; CDR3 DNA: TGCAGCGTTGGGCCAGGGACTAGCCCCGGGGAGCTGTTTTTT; CDR3 protein: CSVGPGTSPGELFF
V gene: TRBV11-2; J gene: TRBJ1-6; D gene: -; clone size: -; CDR3 DNA: TGTGCCAGCAGCTTAGGGTTAGGGGCGAATTCACCCCTCCACTTT; CDR3 protein: CASSLGLGANSPLHF
V gene: TRBV30; J gene: TRBJ2-7; D gene: TRBD1; clone size: few; CDR3 DNA: TGTGCCTGGAGGCCGGACAGGGTCTACGAGCAGTACTTC; CDR3 protein: CAWRPDRVYEQYF
V gene: TRBV7-2; J gene: TRBJ1-1; D gene: -; clone size: -; CDR3 DNA: TGTGCCAGCAGCTTATTGTCAGGGCTGCACACTGAAGCTTTCTTT; CDR3 protein: CASSLLSGLHTEAFF
V gene: TRBV6-6; J gene: TRBJ2-2; D gene: -; clone size: -; CDR3 DNA: TGTGCCAGCCCGCCCGACAGGGGGGAGCTGTTTTTT; CDR3 protein: CASPPDRGELFF
V gene: TRBV12-3/TRBV12-4; J gene: TRBJ2-1; D gene: -; clone size: few; CDR3 DNA: TGTGCCAGCAGCCTGGGGGTCTATGAGCAGTTCTTC; CDR3 protein: CASSLGVYEQFF
V gene: TRBV28; J gene: TRBJ1-6; D gene: TRBD1; clone size: few; CDR3 DNA: TGTGCCAGCAGTCCCGGGACAGTCGGGAACACTAATTCACCCCTCCACTTT; CDR3 protein: CASSPGTVGNTNSPLHF
V gene: TRBV24-1; J gene: TRBJ2-1; D gene: -; clone size: -; CDR3 DNA: TGTGCCACCAAAGACCGGGCCTCATACAATGAGCAGTTCTTC; CDR3 protein: CATKDRASYNEQFF
V gene: TRBV27; J gene: TRBJ2-1; D gene: -; clone size: many; CDR3 DNA: TGTGCCTCGGGGCAGACACCATACAATGAGCAGTTCTTC; CDR3 protein: CASGQTPYNEQFF
V gene: TRBV4-1; J gene: TRBJ2-7; D gene: -; clone size: few; CDR3 DNA: TGCGCCAGCAGCCAAGATTCGGACACTGCCTACGAGCAGTACTTC; CDR3 protein: CASSQDSDTAYEQYF
V gene: TRBV5-6; J gene: TRBJ2-7; D gene: TRBD1; clone size: many; CDR3 DNA: TGTGCCAGCAGCTTCTGGGACAGGGACCACGAGCAGTACTTC; CDR3 protein: CASSFWDRDHEQYF
V gene: TRBV5-1; J gene: TRBJ2-2; D gene: TRBD1; clone size: -; CDR3 DNA: TGCGCCAGCAGCTTGGAAGGGGGCGCTAACACCGGGGAGCTGTTTTTT; CDR3 protein: CASSLEGGANTGELFF
V gene: TRBV7-8; J gene: TRBJ1-4; D gene: -; clone size: -; CDR3 DNA: TGTGCCAGCAGCTTAGTCGAGCGGGGGCTGAGTGAAAAACTGTTTTTT; CDR3 protein: CASSLVERGLSEKLFF
V gene: TRBV11-1; J gene: TRBJ2-7; D gene: -; clone size: few; CDR3 DNA: TGTGCCAGCAGCTTAGGGCTGTCGGTAACCTACGAGCAGTACTTC; CDR3 protein: CASSLGLSVTYEQYF
V gene: TRBV7-2; J gene: TRBJ1-4; D gene: -; clone size: -; CDR3 DNA: TGTGCCAGCAGCTTAGTTACAACTAATGAAAAACTGTTTTTT; CDR3 protein: CASSLVTTNEKLFF
V gene: TRBV27; J gene: TRBJ2-7; D gene: TRBD1; clone size: -; CDR3 DNA: TGTGCCAGCAGTTTATCGGGGACAGGGGGCAACGAGCAGTACTTC; CDR3 protein: CASSLSGTGGNEQYF
V gene: TRBV6-1; J gene: TRBJ2-5; D gene: TRBD1; clone size: few; CDR3 DNA: TGTGCCAGCAGGAGGACAGGGATTTATCAAGAGACCCAGTACTTC; CDR3 protein: CASRRTGIYQETQYF
V gene: TRBV5-1; J gene: TRBJ2-1; D gene: TRBD2; clone size: many; CDR3 DNA: TGCGCCAGCAGCATAGCGGGGGGGCCGGTAAATGAGCAGTTCTTC; CDR3 protein: CASSIAGGPVNEQFF
V gene: TRBV5-1; J gene: TRBJ2-7; D gene: TRBD2; clone size: -; CDR3 DNA: TGCGCCAGCAGCCTCCTCCCTAGCGGGGCCTACGAGCAGTACTTC; CDR3 protein: CASSLLPSGAYEQYF
V gene: TRBV20-1; J gene: TRBJ2-1; D gene: TRBD2; clone size: -; CDR3 DNA: TGCAGTGCCGCCGGGGGGGGCTATGAGCAGTTCTTC; CDR3 protein: CSAAGGGYEQFF
V gene: TRBV20-1; J gene: TRBJ2-2; D gene: -; clone size: few; CDR3 DNA: TGCAGTGCTAGAGGGTCCAGAAAGAAGGACTTTACAACGAACACCGGGGAGCTGTTTTTT; CDR3 protein: CSARGSRKKDFTTNTGELFF
V gene: TRBV28; J gene: TRBJ2-7; D gene: TRBD1; clone size: few; CDR3 DNA: TGTGCCAGCAGTTCACGACAGGGGGTAGCGGTCGAGCAGTACTTC; CDR3 protein: CASSSRQGVAVEQYF
V gene: TRBV6-2/TRBV6-3; J gene: TRBJ2-1; D gene: TRBD2; clone size: many; CDR3 DNA: TGTGCCAGCAGACCCAGCGGGAGGGCGGGTAATGAGCAGTTCTTC; CDR3 protein: CASRPSGRAGNEQFF
V gene: TRBV28; J gene: TRBJ2-7; D gene: -; clone size: many; CDR3 DNA: TGTGCCAGCAGCCGTTTTTACGAGCAGTACTTC; CDR3 protein: CASSRFYEQYF
V gene: TRBV3-1; J gene: TRBJ2-1; D gene: TRBD2; clone size: -; CDR3 DNA: TGTGCCAGCAGCGAAAGGACCGGGACTAGCGGGAGCCCCTACAATGAGCAGTTCTTC; CDR3 protein: CASSERTGTSGSPYNEQFF
V gene: TRBV10-2; J gene: TRBJ1-2; D gene: -; clone size: -; CDR3 DNA: TGCGCCAGCTCCAAGCAGGGCCAAATTAACTATGGCTACACCTTC; CDR3 protein: CASSKQGQINYGYTF
V gene: TRBV20-1; J gene: TRBJ2-2; D gene: TRBD2; clone size: few; CDR3 DNA: TGCAGTGCTTATCCTAGCGGGGGGGTCGGGGAGCTGTTTTTT; CDR3 protein: CSAYPSGGVGELFF
V gene: TRBV12-3/TRBV12-4; J gene: TRBJ2-7; D gene: -; clone size: -; CDR3 DNA: TGTGCCAGCAGTTTGAGTCCTAACGAGCAGTACTTC; CDR3 protein: CASSLSPNEQYF
V gene: TRBV10-3; J gene: TRBJ2-2; D gene: TRBD2; clone size: few; CDR3 DNA: TGTGCCATCAGTGAGGATCAGACTAGCGGGGGGTTTGCGAACACCGGGGAGCTGTTTTTT; CDR3 protein: CAISEDQTSGGFANTGELFF
V gene: TRBV9; J gene: TRBJ2-5; D gene: TRBD2; clone size: -; CDR3 DNA: TGTGCCAGCAGCGTAGCCAGCGGGAACGGTCAAGAGACCCAGTACTTC; CDR3 protein: CASSVASGNGQETQYF
V gene: TRBV6-1; J gene: TRBJ2-7; D gene: -; clone size: few; CDR3 DNA: TGTGCCAGCAGTCGGGACATCCTCGGCGAGCAGTACTTC; CDR3 protein: CASSRDILGEQYF
V gene: TRBV4-3; J gene: TRBJ1-4; D gene: -; clone size: many; CDR3 DNA: TGCGCCAGCAGCCAAGAGTTGCGGGGGGAGGAAAAACTGTTTTTT; CDR3 protein: CASSQELRGEEKLFF
V gene: TRBV20-1; J gene: TRBJ2-1; D gene: -; clone size: few; CDR3 DNA: TGCAGTGCTCTACACCGACTCCACAATGAGCAGTTCTTC; CDR3 protein: CSALHRLHNEQFF
V gene: TRBV6-6; J gene: TRBJ1-2; D gene: -; clone size: -; CDR3 DNA: TGTGCCAGCACCCAACCAGGGGACGGCTACACCTTC; CDR3 protein: CASTQPGDGYTF
V gene: TRBV7-2; J gene: TRBJ2-1; D gene: TRBD2; clone size: few; CDR3 DNA: TGTGCCAGCAGCTTAGAACCTAGCGGGAGCAATGAGCAGTTCTTC; CDR3 protein: CASSLEPSGSNEQFF